This T cell receptor (beta chain) appears in the sequencing data of a study of blood T cell repertoires in COVID-19. About the study: Sites across the United States, Italy and Spain contributed samples from acute and convalescent COVID-19. From T cells, B-cell-depleted T cells, or PBMCs came the material, which was cDNA or gDNA.

From germline, CDR1 is MDHEN and CDR2 SYDVKM. The CDR3 has 13 amino acids. V dropped 6 bases and J dropped 3 bases, with 12 bases sitting between them. Here immunoSEQ multiplex PCR was the method, and the copy in TCRdb shows in-frame clones only, minus some. The sample holds about 310,000 clones; around 90% are singletons and the top ten take around 0.93%. The TCR comes from a woman in her 40s with COVID-19, enrolled during active disease. The sample comprised peripheral blood. This chain uses TRBV28 with TRBJ2-7, with D unclear. CDR3 region: CASSKLYHYEQYF. In nucleotides, the CDR3 is TGTGCCAGCAGCAAGCTCTACCACTACGAGCAGTACTTC.